This is a list of T cell receptor beta chains from one sample in a study of Ad26.COV2.S vaccination and SARS-CoV-2 variants. Clones were read by immunoSEQ multiplex PCR, and TCRdb kept only the in-frame ones, dropping some. The sample lists around 250,000 clones, 87% occurring once. Sample: peripheral blood, taken in a trial of Ad26.COV2.S vaccine versus placebo. All receptors derive from a person between 18 and 60 years old who received the Ad26.COV2.S COVID-19 vaccine or a placebo. Both conserved end residues are part of each CDR3. The D gene is left open where the match is weak. A clone size is listed for some rows: how often the clone was seen (once, few, many), or a class if it is expanded.

d_call: NA
j_call: TRBJ2-5
clone_size: NA
v_call: TRBV7-2
cdr3_aa: CASSLGGKETQYF
cdr3_nt: TGTGCCAGCAGCTTGGGCGGTAAGGAGACCCAGTACTTC

d_call: NA
j_call: TRBJ2-6
clone_size: NA
v_call: TRBV11-2
cdr3_aa: CASSLAGTGANVLTF
cdr3_nt: TGTGCCAGCAGCTTAGCGGGTACTGGGGCCAACGTCCTGACTTTC

d_call: NA
j_call: TRBJ1-2
clone_size: once
v_call: TRBV6-6
cdr3_aa: CASSSESARNYGYTF
cdr3_nt: TGTGCCAGCAGCTCCGAATCGGCACGGAACTATGGCTACACCTTC

d_call: TRBD1
j_call: TRBJ1-4
clone_size: NA
v_call: TRBV5-4
cdr3_aa: CASSLKQGVAANEKLFF
cdr3_nt: TGTGCCAGCAGCTTGAAACAGGGGGTTGCAGCTAATGAAAAACTGTTTTTT

d_call: NA
j_call: TRBJ1-2
clone_size: NA
v_call: TRBV9
cdr3_aa: CASSVAWDRVTNYGYTF
cdr3_nt: TGTGCCAGCAGCGTAGCTTGGGACCGGGTAACTAACTATGGCTACACCTTC

d_call: NA
j_call: TRBJ2-5
clone_size: NA
v_call: TRBV4-1
cdr3_aa: CASSQWQKETQYF
cdr3_nt: TGCGCCAGCAGCCAGTGGCAGAAAGAGACCCAGTACTTC

d_call: NA
j_call: TRBJ2-3
clone_size: NA
v_call: TRBV6-4
cdr3_aa: CASSDEPGADTQYF
cdr3_nt: TGTGCCAGCAGTGATGAACCTGGAGCAGATACGCAGTATTTT

d_call: NA
j_call: TRBJ2-1
clone_size: NA
v_call: TRBV7-2
cdr3_aa: CASSRRGNEQFF
cdr3_nt: TGTGCCAGCAGCCGAAGAGGGAATGAGCAGTTCTTC

d_call: NA
j_call: TRBJ1-1
clone_size: NA
v_call: TRBV5-4
cdr3_aa: CASSLYRATEAFF
cdr3_nt: TGTGCCAGCAGCTTGTACAGGGCCACTGAAGCTTTCTTT

d_call: TRBD1
j_call: TRBJ1-1
clone_size: NA
v_call: TRBV12-3/TRBV12-4
cdr3_aa: CASIRQGITEAFF
cdr3_nt: TGTGCCAGCATCAGACAGGGTATCACTGAAGCTTTCTTT

d_call: TRBD2
j_call: TRBJ2-4
clone_size: NA
v_call: TRBV6-2/TRBV6-3
cdr3_aa: CASSYSRASGRLAKNIQYF
cdr3_nt: TGTGCCAGCAGTTACTCGAGGGCTAGCGGGAGGCTAGCCAAAAACATTCAGTACTTC

d_call: NA
j_call: TRBJ1-3
clone_size: NA
v_call: TRBV2
cdr3_aa: CASFWDWGNTIYF
cdr3_nt: TGTGCCAGCTTTTGGGATTGGGGAAACACCATATATTTT

d_call: NA
j_call: TRBJ2-5
clone_size: NA
v_call: TRBV5-1
cdr3_aa: CASSLGVARSVETQYF
cdr3_nt: TGCGCCAGCAGCTTAGGGGTTGCTAGATCGGTCGAGACCCAGTACTTC

d_call: NA
j_call: TRBJ1-2
clone_size: NA
v_call: TRBV23-1
cdr3_aa: CASSQDGPRRGYTF
cdr3_nt: TGCGCCAGCAGTCAAGACGGTCCGCGGAGGGGCTACACCTTC

d_call: NA
j_call: TRBJ1-1
clone_size: once
v_call: TRBV6-2/TRBV6-3
cdr3_aa: CASSHTMNTEAFF
cdr3_nt: TGTGCCAGCAGTCACACCATGAACACTGAAGCTTTCTTT

d_call: NA
j_call: TRBJ1-2
clone_size: NA
v_call: TRBV4-1
cdr3_aa: CASSQVPGPNYGYTF
cdr3_nt: TGCGCCAGCAGCCAAGTTCCAGGGCCCAACTATGGCTACACCTTC

d_call: NA
j_call: TRBJ2-1
clone_size: NA
v_call: TRBV10-3
cdr3_aa: CAISESFSDSLYNEQFF
cdr3_nt: TGTGCCATCAGTGAGTCGTTCTCGGACTCCCTCTACAATGAGCAGTTCTTC

d_call: NA
j_call: TRBJ2-3
clone_size: NA
v_call: TRBV6-6
cdr3_aa: CASSSGGALGTDTQYF
cdr3_nt: TGTGCCAGCAGTTCGGGCGGAGCCCTCGGTACAGATACGCAGTATTTT

d_call: NA
j_call: TRBJ2-1
clone_size: NA
v_call: TRBV30
cdr3_aa: CAWNTRVHEQFF
cdr3_nt: TGTGCCTGGAATACTAGGGTCCATGAGCAGTTCTTC

d_call: NA
j_call: TRBJ1-1
clone_size: few
v_call: TRBV6-5
cdr3_aa: CASSYSTQFEAFF
cdr3_nt: TGTGCCAGCAGTTACTCGACCCAATTCGAAGCTTTCTTT

d_call: NA
j_call: TRBJ1-5
clone_size: NA
v_call: TRBV15
cdr3_aa: CATSRDKVPNQPQHF
cdr3_nt: TGTGCCACCAGCAGAGATAAGGTTCCCAATCAGCCCCAGCATTTT

d_call: NA
j_call: TRBJ2-6
clone_size: NA
v_call: TRBV18
cdr3_aa: CASSPSRASSGANVLTF
cdr3_nt: TGTGCCAGCTCACCAAGCAGGGCCAGCTCTGGGGCCAACGTCCTGACTTTC

d_call: TRBD1
j_call: TRBJ2-5
clone_size: NA
v_call: TRBV9
cdr3_aa: CASSADRGRETQYF
cdr3_nt: TGTGCCAGCAGCGCGGACAGGGGCCGGGAGACCCAGTACTTC

d_call: NA
j_call: TRBJ1-2
clone_size: NA
v_call: TRBV4-2
cdr3_aa: CASSQEVAKEEEEFYGYTF
cdr3_nt: TGTGCCAGCAGCCAAGAGGTGGCGAAGGAGGAAGAGGAGTTTTATGGCTACACCTTC

d_call: NA
j_call: TRBJ1-1
clone_size: NA
v_call: TRBV9
cdr3_aa: CASSQTLGGGLNTEAFF
cdr3_nt: TGTGCCAGCAGCCAGACCCTGGGGGGGGGTCTGAACACTGAAGCTTTCTTT

d_call: NA
j_call: TRBJ1-4
clone_size: NA
v_call: TRBV7-2
cdr3_aa: CASSSRAGYTNEKLFF
cdr3_nt: TGTGCCAGCAGCTCCCGAGCAGGGTACACTAATGAAAAACTGTTTTTT

d_call: NA
j_call: TRBJ1-3
clone_size: few
v_call: TRBV30
cdr3_aa: CAYNTGWSGNTIYF
cdr3_nt: TGTGCCTACAATACAGGGTGGTCTGGAAACACCATATATTTT

d_call: TRBD2
j_call: TRBJ2-2
clone_size: NA
v_call: TRBV10-2
cdr3_aa: CASVGLAEGGTGELFF
cdr3_nt: TGCGCCAGCGTCGGGCTAGCGGAGGGAGGGACCGGGGAGCTGTTTTTT

d_call: NA
j_call: TRBJ2-7
clone_size: NA
v_call: TRBV27
cdr3_aa: CASSLSLGKPTYEQYF
cdr3_nt: TGTGCCAGCAGTTTATCGCTGGGGAAACCCACCTACGAGCAGTACTTC

d_call: NA
j_call: TRBJ1-5
clone_size: NA
v_call: TRBV27
cdr3_aa: CASSLSAMGRQPQHF
cdr3_nt: TGTGCCAGCAGTTTATCCGCCATGGGCAGGCAGCCCCAGCATTTT

d_call: NA
j_call: TRBJ2-2
clone_size: NA
v_call: TRBV6-5
cdr3_aa: CASKFDRTNTGELFF
cdr3_nt: TGTGCCAGCAAGTTCGATAGGACTAACACCGGGGAGCTGTTTTTT

d_call: TRBD1
j_call: TRBJ2-2
clone_size: once
v_call: TRBV3-1/TRBV3-2
cdr3_aa: CASSQTTGTGGTGELFF
cdr3_nt: TGTGCCAGCAGCCAAACGACCGGGACAGGGGGCACCGGGGAGCTGTTTTTT

d_call: NA
j_call: TRBJ1-2
clone_size: few
v_call: TRBV6-6
cdr3_aa: CASTTGTINYGYTF
cdr3_nt: TGTGCCAGTACAACGGGGACAATAAACTATGGCTACACCTTC

d_call: TRBD2
j_call: TRBJ2-1
clone_size: NA
v_call: TRBV9
cdr3_aa: CASSVVSGRGNEQFF
cdr3_nt: TGTGCCAGCAGCGTAGTAAGCGGGAGGGGGAATGAGCAGTTCTTC

d_call: TRBD2
j_call: TRBJ2-1
clone_size: NA
v_call: TRBV18
cdr3_aa: CASSPVAGSGSGNEQFF
cdr3_nt: TGTGCCAGCTCACCGGTCGCGGGTAGCGGGAGTGGCAATGAGCAGTTCTTC

d_call: NA
j_call: TRBJ1-2
clone_size: NA
v_call: TRBV7-8
cdr3_aa: CASSLAGVGGYTF
cdr3_nt: TGTGCCAGCAGCTTAGCGGGAGTCGGTGGCTACACCTTC

d_call: NA
j_call: TRBJ2-1
clone_size: NA
v_call: TRBV15
cdr3_aa: CATSRDSPRGSSYNEQFF
cdr3_nt: TGTGCCACCAGCAGAGATTCCCCGCGTGGGAGCTCCTACAATGAGCAGTTCTTC

d_call: NA
j_call: TRBJ2-5
clone_size: few
v_call: TRBV29-1
cdr3_aa: CSVETGAETQYF
cdr3_nt: TGCAGCGTTGAGACGGGAGCGGAGACCCAGTACTTC

d_call: TRBD1
j_call: TRBJ2-2
clone_size: NA
v_call: TRBV5-1
cdr3_aa: CASRSPSTGTGGGELFF
cdr3_nt: TGCGCCAGCAGGTCCCCCTCTACCGGGACAGGAGGCGGGGAGCTGTTTTTT

d_call: NA
j_call: TRBJ1-1
clone_size: NA
v_call: TRBV18
cdr3_aa: CASSPRQGARTEAFF
cdr3_nt: TGTGCCAGCTCACCTCGTCAGGGTGCCCGGACTGAAGCTTTCTTT

d_call: TRBD2
j_call: TRBJ2-7
clone_size: NA
v_call: TRBV11-2
cdr3_aa: CASSLASGRYEQYF
cdr3_nt: TGTGCCAGCAGCTTAGCTAGCGGGAGATACGAGCAGTACTTC

d_call: NA
j_call: TRBJ1-2
clone_size: few
v_call: TRBV19
cdr3_aa: CASSIGDKGSYGYTF
cdr3_nt: TGTGCCAGTAGTATAGGAGACAAGGGCTCCTATGGCTACACCTTC

d_call: NA
j_call: TRBJ2-1
clone_size: NA
v_call: TRBV19
cdr3_aa: CASSRGRDFGDEQFF
cdr3_nt: TGTGCCAGTAGCCGCGGGCGGGACTTCGGTGATGAGCAGTTCTTC

d_call: NA
j_call: TRBJ2-5
clone_size: NA
v_call: TRBV10-3
cdr3_aa: CAISELDETQYF
cdr3_nt: TGTGCCATCAGTGAGTTGGACGAAACCCAGTACTTC

d_call: NA
j_call: TRBJ2-7
clone_size: few
v_call: TRBV3-1/TRBV3-2
cdr3_aa: CASSQQGTYEQYF
cdr3_nt: TGTGCCAGCAGCCAACAGGGTACCTACGAGCAGTACTTC

d_call: NA
j_call: TRBJ1-1
clone_size: NA
v_call: TRBV30
cdr3_aa: CAWNRAGEAFF
cdr3_nt: TGTGCCTGGAACAGGGCTGGTGAAGCTTTCTTT

d_call: NA
j_call: TRBJ1-1
clone_size: many
v_call: TRBV9
cdr3_aa: CASSPRQIQNTEAFF
cdr3_nt: TGTGCCAGCAGCCCCCGGCAGATCCAGAACACTGAAGCTTTCTTT

d_call: NA
j_call: TRBJ2-5
clone_size: NA
v_call: TRBV4-2
cdr3_aa: CASSQAQAEETQYF
cdr3_nt: TGTGCCAGCAGCCAAGCGCAGGCCGAAGAGACCCAGTACTTC

d_call: NA
j_call: TRBJ2-3
clone_size: NA
v_call: TRBV5-5
cdr3_aa: CASSLGRRISTDTQYF
cdr3_nt: TGTGCCAGCAGCTTGGGCAGGAGAATTAGCACAGATACGCAGTATTTT

d_call: NA
j_call: TRBJ2-7
clone_size: NA
v_call: TRBV5-1
cdr3_aa: CASSLGQNLGSEQYF
cdr3_nt: TGCGCCAGCAGCTTGGGACAGAATCTAGGAAGCGAGCAGTACTTC

d_call: NA
j_call: TRBJ1-3
clone_size: NA
v_call: TRBV3-1/TRBV3-2
cdr3_aa: CASSQSGNTIYF
cdr3_nt: TGTGCCAGCAGCCAATCCGGAAACACCATATATTTT

d_call: NA
j_call: TRBJ1-1
clone_size: NA
v_call: TRBV4-3
cdr3_aa: CASSQVRDRNTEAFF
cdr3_nt: TGCGCCAGCAGCCAGGTCCGGGACCGGAACACTGAAGCTTTCTTT

d_call: TRBD1
j_call: TRBJ1-6
clone_size: NA
v_call: TRBV3-1/TRBV3-2
cdr3_aa: CASSQVGTGMSSPLHF
cdr3_nt: TGTGCCAGCAGCCAAGTGGGGACAGGGATGAGCTCACCCCTCCACTTT

d_call: NA
j_call: TRBJ2-1
clone_size: NA
v_call: TRBV6-2/TRBV6-3
cdr3_aa: CASSRTYPSQFF
cdr3_nt: TGTGCCAGCAGCCGGACCTACCCGAGCCAGTTCTTC